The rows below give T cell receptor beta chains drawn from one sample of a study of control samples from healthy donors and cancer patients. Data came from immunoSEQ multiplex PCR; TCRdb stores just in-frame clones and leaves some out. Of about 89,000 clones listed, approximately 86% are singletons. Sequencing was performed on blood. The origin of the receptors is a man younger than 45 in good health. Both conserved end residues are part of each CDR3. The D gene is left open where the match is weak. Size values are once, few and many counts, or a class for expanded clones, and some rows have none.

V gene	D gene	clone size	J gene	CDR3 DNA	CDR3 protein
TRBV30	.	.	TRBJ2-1	TGTGCCTGGACCCCCCAGGGAGGAGAGCAGTTCTTC	CAWTPQGGEQFF
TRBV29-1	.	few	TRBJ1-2	TGCAGCGGAGGGCCAGGGGATGGCTACACCTTC	CSGGPGDGYTF
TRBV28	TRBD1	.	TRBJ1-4	TGTGCCAGCAGCCAAAGACAGGGAGGTGAAAAACTGTTTTTT	CASSQRQGGEKLFF
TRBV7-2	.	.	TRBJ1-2	TGTGCCAGCAGCTTAAGTCCCCGGGGGAAGGGGAGTGGCTACACCTTC	CASSLSPRGKGSGYTF
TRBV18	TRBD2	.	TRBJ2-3	TGTGCCAGCTCACCTGACGGGGGGGCCGGAGATACGCAGTATTTT	CASSPDGGAGDTQYF
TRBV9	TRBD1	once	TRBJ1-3	TGTGCCAGCAGCGGCTTAGGGACAGGGCGAAACACCATATATTTT	CASSGLGTGRNTIYF
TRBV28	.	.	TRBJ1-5	TGTGCCAGCAGTTTGCGGGGAACCAATCAGCCCCAGCATTTT	CASSLRGTNQPQHF
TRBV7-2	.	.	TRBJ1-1	TGTGCCAGCAGCTTTGACTCTCTTACGAACACTGAAGCTTTCTTT	CASSFDSLTNTEAFF
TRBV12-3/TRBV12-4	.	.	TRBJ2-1	TGTGCCAGCACCCTTCAAAATGAGCAGTTCTTC	CASTLQNEQFF
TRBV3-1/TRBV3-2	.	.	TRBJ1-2	TGTGCCAGCAGCCAAGTGCAAGGGGTTGGGGGGGGCTACACCTTC	CASSQVQGVGGGYTF
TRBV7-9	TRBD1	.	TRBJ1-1	TGTGCCAGCAGCTTAGGGGGCAGGGGGCCCACTGAAGCTTTCTTT	CASSLGGRGPTEAFF
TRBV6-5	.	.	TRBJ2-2	TGTGCCAGCAGGTCCTGGGCCGGGGAGCTGTTTTTT	CASRSWAGELFF
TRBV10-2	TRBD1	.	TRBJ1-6	TGCGCCAGCAGTGTCACAGGGGTCGGTTCACCCCTCCACTTT	CASSVTGVGSPLHF
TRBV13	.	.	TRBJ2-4	TGTGCCAGCAGCGCGTCACTCTTAGCCAAAAACATTCAGTACTTC	CASSASLLAKNIQYF
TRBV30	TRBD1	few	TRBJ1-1	TGTGCCTGGAGCCTACAGGGGGCATACACTGAAGCTTTCTTT	CAWSLQGAYTEAFF
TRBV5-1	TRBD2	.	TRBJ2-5	TGCGCCAGCAGCTGGACTAGCGGGGGAGTTCGAGAGACCCAGTACTTC	CASSWTSGGVRETQYF
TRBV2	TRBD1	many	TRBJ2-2	TGTGCCAGCAGGGGACAGGGGGCAGACACCGGGGAGCTGTTTTTT	CASRGQGADTGELFF
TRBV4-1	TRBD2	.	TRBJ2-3	TGCGCCAGCAGTCGCCTGACTAGCGGGGGGGCAGACCCAGATACGCAGTATTTT	CASSRLTSGGADPDTQYF
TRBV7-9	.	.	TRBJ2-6	TGTGCCAGCAGCTTAGGACAGACTGGGGCCAACGTCCTGACTTTC	CASSLGQTGANVLTF
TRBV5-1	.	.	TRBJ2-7	TGCGCCAGCAGCTGGGGGTTGGGGGTGGGCTACGAGCAGTACTTC	CASSWGLGVGYEQYF
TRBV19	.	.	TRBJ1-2	TGTGCCAGTAGTCAATGGTGGCCACTCAAAGCTAACTATGGCTACACCTTC	CASSQWWPLKANYGYTF
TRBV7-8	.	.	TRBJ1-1	TGTGCCAGCAGCCCTGACAGGTTCAACACTGAAGCTTTCTTT	CASSPDRFNTEAFF
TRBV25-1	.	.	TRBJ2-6	TGTGCCAGCAGTGAACCTGGGGCCAACGTCCTGACTTTC	CASSEPGANVLTF
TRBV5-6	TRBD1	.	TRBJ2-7	TGTGCCAGCAGCTTCCGGGACAGGGTCGGCGAGCAGTACTTC	CASSFRDRVGEQYF
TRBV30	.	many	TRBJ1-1	TGTGCCTGGAGTGGGATTGGGGGCACTGAAGCTTTCTTT	CAWSGIGGTEAFF
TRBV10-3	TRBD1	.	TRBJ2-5	TGTGCCATCAGTCGGGACAGGGGGTACCAAGAGACCCAGTACTTC	CAISRDRGYQETQYF
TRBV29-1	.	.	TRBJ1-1	TGCAGCGTTGACAGGGCGATGAACACTGAAGCTTTCTTT	CSVDRAMNTEAFF
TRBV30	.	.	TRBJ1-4	TGTGCCTGGACGGGGGAGGGGAATGAAAAACTGTTTTTT	CAWTGEGNEKLFF
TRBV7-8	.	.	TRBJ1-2	TGTGCCAGCAGCTCCCGCAGTCGGGGGACTCGTGACTATGGCTACACCTTC	CASSSRSRGTRDYGYTF
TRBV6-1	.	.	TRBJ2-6	TGTGCCAGCAGTGAACTGACAGCTGGGGCCAACGTCCTGACTTTC	CASSELTAGANVLTF
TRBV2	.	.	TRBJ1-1	TGTGCCGGGGGGAGGCCCGAGAACACTGAAGCTTTCTTT	CAGGRPENTEAFF
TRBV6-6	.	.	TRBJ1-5	TGTGCCAGCAGTGGGGGGCTGGATCAGCCCCAGCATTTT	CASSGGLDQPQHF
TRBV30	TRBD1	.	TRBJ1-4	TGTGCCTGGAGTGTACAGACAGGGCGTAGTGAAAAACTGTTTTTT	CAWSVQTGRSEKLFF
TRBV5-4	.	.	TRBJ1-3	TGTGCCAGCAGCTATAAAGGGGGCTCTGGAAACACCATATATTTT	CASSYKGGSGNTIYF
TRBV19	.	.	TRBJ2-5	TGTGCCAGTAGTATTGGGGGTTTCGGAGAGACCCAGTACTTC	CASSIGGFGETQYF
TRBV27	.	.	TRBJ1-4	TGTGCCAGCAGTCCCCGATACGGGGGGAAGGAAAAACTGTTTTTT	CASSPRYGGKEKLFF
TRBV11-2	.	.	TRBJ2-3	TGTGCCAGCAGCTTTTTGCTCACAGATACGCAGTATTTT	CASSFLLTDTQYF
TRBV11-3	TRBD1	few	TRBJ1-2	TGTGCCAGCAGCTTAGTAAGGGGTAGGACAGGGGATGGCTACACCTTC	CASSLVRGRTGDGYTF
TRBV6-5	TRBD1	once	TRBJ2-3	TGTGCCAGCAGCCGGGACAGGGCAACAGATACGCAGTATTTT	CASSRDRATDTQYF
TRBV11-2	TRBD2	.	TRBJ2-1	TGTGCCAGCAGCAGAGGTCTAGCGGATTACAATGAGCAGTTCTTC	CASSRGLADYNEQFF
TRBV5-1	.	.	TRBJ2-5	TGCGCCAGCAGCTTGGTGTCGCCGGAGACCCAGTACTTC	CASSLVSPETQYF
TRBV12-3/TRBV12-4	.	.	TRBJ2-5	TGTGCCAGCGGCTCCAGGGGCGTCGAGACCCAGTACTTC	CASGSRGVETQYF
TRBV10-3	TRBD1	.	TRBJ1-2	TGTGCCATCAGTGGGGACAGGGTCTATGGCTACACCTTC	CAISGDRVYGYTF
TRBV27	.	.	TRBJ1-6	TGTGCCAGCAGTATCAGTGGATCACCCCTCCACTTT	CASSISGSPLHF
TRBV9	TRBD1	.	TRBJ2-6	TGTGCCAGCAGCGGGACAGGGGCAGATGGGGCCAACGTCCTGACTTTC	CASSGTGADGANVLTF
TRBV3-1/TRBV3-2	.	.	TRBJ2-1	TGTGCCAGCAGCCCTGGACTGGCACCGGACAATGAGCAGTTCTTC	CASSPGLAPDNEQFF
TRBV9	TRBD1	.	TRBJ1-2	TGTGCCAGCAGCCGTCAGGGGGCGAATTTAGGAGGGTATGGCTACACCTTC	CASSRQGANLGGYGYTF
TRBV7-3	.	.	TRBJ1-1	TGTGCCAGCAGCAGTCAAAGGGGGACTGAAGCTTTCTTT	CASSSQRGTEAFF
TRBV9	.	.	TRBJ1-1	TGTGCCAGCAGCGCCGGGGGGGATGGCGACACTGAAGCTTTCTTT	CASSAGGDGDTEAFF
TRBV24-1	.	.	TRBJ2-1	TGTGCCACCAGTGACACCGGGACCCCCTTGAATGAGCAGTTCTTC	CATSDTGTPLNEQFF
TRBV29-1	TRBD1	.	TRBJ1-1	TGCAGCGTTTCGACAGGGGCGGGGGACACTGAAGCTTTCTTT	CSVSTGAGDTEAFF
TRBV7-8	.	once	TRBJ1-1	TGTGCCAGCAGCTTTACGGAGAACACTGAAGCTTTCTTT	CASSFTENTEAFF
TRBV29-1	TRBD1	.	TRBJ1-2	TGCAGCGCCACTAAGGGACAGGGAAACGATGGCTACACCTTC	CSATKGQGNDGYTF